Below are 23 T cell receptor beta chains sequenced from a single sample in a study of blood T cell repertoires in COVID-19 (dated by TCRdb to 2018 to 2020). Library generation was performed with the immunoSEQ multiplex PCR assay. Sourced from immuneACCESS, this table was stored by TCRdb with only in-frame sequences that have V and J called. A share of the clones is absent; for the studies checked, an unresolved V gene accounts for under half, and the remainder has no known explanation. Present in this sample are 250,000 or so clones, 80% to 90% of which were seen just once. Around 2% of the sample rests with the top ten. Material for sequencing was peripheral blood. These receptors were obtained from a man in his forties or fifties who had recovered from COVID-19.

The rearrangement joins TRBV7-6 to TRBJ2-3; TRBD1 matches at 8 bases. With 1 base clipped from V and 2 bases from J, the junction kept 8 bases outside the gene matches. The germline CDR1 and CDR2 sequences are SGHVS and FNYEAQ. The CDR3 is 17 amino acids. The CDR3 DNA sequence: TGTGCCAGCAGCTTAGGCCGGGACAGGAGATACACAGATACGCAGTATTTT. Its protein is CASSLGRDRRYTDTQYF.

V and J are TRBV10-3 and TRBJ1-1; D uncertain. Germline V lookup: CDR1 ENHRY, CDR2 SYGVKD. This CDR3 is built from 17 residues. V lost 0 bases and J lost 0, with 14 bases in between. CDR3 sequence: CAISESGGNKMNTEAFF. DNA of the CDR3: TGTGCCATCAGTGAGTCGGGAGGGAACAAGATGAACACTGAAGCTTTCTTT.

The V gene is TRBV10-2, the J gene TRBJ2-3; D not resolved. CDR3 length equals 14 residues. Trimming pared 9 bases from V and 0 bases from J, leaving 13 bases between. The germline gives CDR1 WSHSY, CDR2 SAAADI. The CDR3 bases are TGCGCCAGTGAAGACACTCTTAGCACAGATACGCAGTATTTT. Its protein product is CASEDTLSTDTQYF.

The chain combines TRBV2 with TRBJ1-6; maybe TRBD1 (6 bases). CDR1 and CDR2 from the germline V gene are SNHLY and FYNNEI. V shed 4 bases and J shed 10 bases, with 17 bases lying between them. The length of the CDR3 is 15 residues. The CDR3 DNA follows: TGTGCCAGCAGTGCTCGTCAGGGGTCAGAGTCACCCCTCCACTTT. Its protein product is CASSARQGSESPLHF. The complete variable domain, with remaining parts taken from reference TRBV2 and TRBJ1-6, reads EPEVTQTPSHQVTQMGQEVILRCVPISNHLYFYWYRQILGQKVEFLVSFYNNEISEKSEIFDDQFSVERPDGSNFTLKIRSTKLEDSAMYFCASSARQGSESPLHFGNGTRLTVT.

The V gene is TRBV7-2, the J gene TRBJ2-5; the D gene is possibly TRBD1 (6 bases). In germline, CDR1 is SGHTA, CDR2 FQGNSA. This CDR3 region has 14 residues. V dropped 5 bases and J dropped 5 bases, with 15 bases sitting between them. CDR3 protein: CASSQAGVLETQYF. CDR3 DNA sequence: TGTGCCAGCAGCCAAGCAGGGGTTCTGGAGACCCAGTACTTC.

There are many counts of this clone. This chain joins TRBV7-9 and TRBJ2-2, with D hard to call. Germline V lookup: CDR1 SEHNR, CDR2 FQNEAQ (reference sequence). There are 14 residues in the CDR3. V lost 3 bases and J lost 4, with 9 bases in between. Here the CDR3 DNA reads TGTGCCAGCAGCTTCCTTGCGAGCACCGGGGAGCTGTTTTTT. Amino acid sequence: CASSFLASTGELFF.

With respect to this clone: The junction and the germline gene differ at one end; a read error may be behind it. J is TRBJ1-1 and V is TRBV18; 10 bases line up with TRBD1. Germline V gene lookup returns CDR1 KGHSH and CDR2 LQKENI. The CDR3 sequence is 11 residues long. The CDR3 sequence is CASSLGQGTQF. DNA of the CDR3: TGTGCCAGCTCACTGGGACAGGGGACGCAATTT.

V and J are TRBV18 and TRBJ2-1; 7 bases are a match to TRBD2. J gave up 10 bases and V 3 bases, and 9 bases lay outside the gene matches. Germline CDR1 reads KGHSH; CDR2 reads LQKENI. The CDR3 is made up of 14 amino acids. For the CDR3, the DNA is TGTGCCAGCTCACCGATGCGGGAGTTGGAGGAGCAGTTCTTC. Its translation is CASSPMRELEEQFF.

V is TRBV2 and J is TRBJ2-3; D not certain. The germline CDR1 and CDR2 sequences are SNHLY and FYNNEI. V was shortened by 4 bases and J by 6 bases, with 14 bases between the two germline ends. The CDR3 runs to 14 residues. CDR3 bases: TGTGCCAGCAGTGTTGTTAGAGGTGGTGATACGCAGTATTTT. Residues: CASSVVRGGDTQYF.

The chain recombines TRBV11-2 with TRBJ2-3; no reliable D call. CDR1 and CDR2 (germline): SGHAT, FQNNGV. V lost 3 bases and J 4 bases, leaving 5 bases between the germline ends. The CDR3 spans 12 residues. In nucleotides, the CDR3 is TGTGCCAGCAGCTTGCGTTCAGATACGCAGTATTTT. It yields the protein CASSLRSDTQYF.

The rearrangement links TRBV4-1 to TRBJ2-7; 7 nucleotides agree with TRBD1. V shed 0 bases, J shed 2 bases, and the junction held 4 bases outside the gene matches. This CDR3 contains 15 residues. Germline V lookup: CDR1 MGHRA, CDR2 YSYEKL. CDR3 nucleotides: TGCGCCAGCAGCCAAGACCCCGGACAGGCCTACGAGCAGTACTTC. Its protein is CASSQDPGQAYEQYF.

The chain joins TRBV6-5 to TRBJ1-2; D perhaps matches TRBD1 (6 bases). V lost 0 bases and J lost 7, with 9 bases in between. The CDR3 is 13 residues long. The germline gives CDR1 MNHEY, CDR2 SVGAGI. CDR3 bases: TGTGCCAGCAGTTACTCGACAGGCGTTGGCTACACCTTC. Encoded protein: CASSYSTGVGYTF.

The V gene is TRBV5-4, the J gene TRBJ2-3; 10 bases map to TRBD2. V lost 4 bases, J lost 0 bases, and 8 bases stayed unmatched. CDR1 is SGHNT, CDR2 YYREEE, per germline (reference sequence). CDR3 length: 17 amino acids. CDR3: CASSGTWTSGSTDTQYF. The DNA of the CDR3 is TGTGCCAGCAGCGGGACCTGGACTAGCGGTAGCACAGATACGCAGTATTTT.

The genes are TRBV9 and TRBJ1-4; D uncertain. The germline gives CDR1 SGDLS, CDR2 YYNGEE. CDR3 length equals 14 residues. V was shortened by 4 bases and J by 6 bases, with 13 bases between the two germline ends. This chain's CDR3 is CASSPGGRDEKLFF. The DNA for the CDR3 is TGTGCCAGCAGCCCGGGAGGGAGGGATGAAAAACTGTTTTTT.

The chain couples TRBV13 to TRBJ2-2; tentatively, D is TRBD2 (6 bases). Germline CDR1 PRHDT, CDR2 FYEKMQ (reference sequence). V was cut by 8 bases and J by 6 bases, with 19 bases left in between. This CDR3 has 15 residues. In nucleotides, the CDR3 is TGTGCCAGCGGGGGGTCGCAACTTGGGTCCGGGGAGCTGTTTTTT. Amino acid sequence: CASGGSQLGSGELFF. Based on the CDR3 plus reference TRBV13 and TRBJ2-2, the full variable domain is AAGVIQSPRHLIKEKRETATLKCYPIPRHDTVYWYQQGPGQDPQFLISFYEKMQSDKGSIPDRFSAQQFSDYHSELNMSSLELGDSALYFCASGGSQLGSGELFFGEGSRLTVL.

The chain recombines TRBV24-1 with TRBJ2-2; 7 bases align to TRBD2. V dropped 3 bases and J dropped 6; count of bases not matched to a gene: 6. Germline CDR1 reads KGHDR; CDR2 reads SFDVKD. There are 15 residues in the CDR3. CDR3 protein: CATSDPREVPGELFF. In DNA, the CDR3 is TGTGCCACCAGTGATCCCCGGGAGGTCCCCGGGGAGCTGTTTTTT.

The count of this clone is one. CDR3 sequence reads: CASSPEREAGANVLTF. CDR3 bases: TGTGCCAGCAGCCCCGAGCGGGAGGCTGGGGCCAACGTCCTGACTTTC. J is TRBJ2-6 and V is TRBV7-2; TRBD2 matches at 9 bases. CDR1 is SGHTA and CDR2 is FQGNSA in the germline V gene. The CDR3 has 16 residues. The junction had 4 bases not matched to a gene; V was cut back by 5 bases and J by 2 bases.

This chain joins TRBV6-2 or TRBV6-3 and TRBJ2-5; TRBD2 aligns across 14 bases. The CDR3 is 18 amino acids. V trimming: 6 bases; J trimming: 3 bases; junction bases outside the gene matches: 12. Germline V gives CDR1 MNHEY, CDR2 SVGEGT. Here the CDR3 DNA reads TGTGCCAGCAGCCTTTGGGGAGGGACTAGCGGGAGTGAAGAGACCCAGTACTTC. Amino acids: CASSLWGGTSGSEETQYF.

The chain couples TRBV5-1 to TRBJ2-2, with D possibly matching TRBD2 (5 bases). Trimming pared 0 bases from V and 6 bases from J, leaving 18 bases between. CDR3 length: 17 residues. Germline V lookup: CDR1 SGHRS, CDR2 YFSETQ. CDR3 sequence (DNA): TGCGCCAGCAGCTTGGTTGATCCCGGGGATTGGTCCGGGGAGCTGTTTTTT. It specifies CASSLVDPGDWSGELFF.

The gene calls are TRBV19 and TRBJ1-5; possible D gene TRBD1, 6 bases. CDR3 size: 15 residues. The germline V and J ends were trimmed by 6 bases and 1 base, with 13 bases remaining between them. The germline V gene has CDR1 LNHDA and CDR2 SQIVND (reference sequence). CDR3 in DNA: TGTGCCAGTAGGGTCACAGGGACGAGCAATCAGCCCCAGCATTTT. It codes for CASRVTGTSNQPQHF. The variable domain in full, completed from reference TRBV19 and TRBJ1-5, reads DGGITQSPKYLFRKEGQNVTLSCEQNLNHDAMYWYRQDPGQGLRLIYYSQIVNDFQKGDIAEGYSVSREKKESFPLTVTSAQKNPTAFYLCASRVTGTSNQPQHFGDGTRLSIL.

This CDR3 reads CASSLRFADRYNQPQHF. DNA for the CDR3: TGTGCCAGCAGCTTAAGATTTGCCGACAGATACAATCAGCCCCAGCATTTT. The J gene is TRBJ1-5, the V gene TRBV5-5; tentatively, D is TRBD1 (5 bases). The CDR3 spans 17 residues. With 2 bases removed from V and 3 bases from J, the gap between germline ends came to 18 bases. Germline lookup yields CDR1 SGHKS and CDR2 YYEKEE (reference sequence).

The chain combines TRBV29-1 with TRBJ1-2; tentative D call: TRBD1 (5 bases). Trimming pared 2 bases from V and 6 bases from J, leaving 16 bases between. Germline V gives CDR1 SQVTM, CDR2 ANQGSEA. The CDR3 runs 14 residues. CDR3 in DNA: TGCAGCGTTGAAATTGGCAGGGCATCTAATGGCTACACCTTC. This codes for CSVEIGRASNGYTF.

Written as DNA, the CDR3 is TGTGCCAGCAGCGGGGGACAGAGTAATGAAAAACTGTTTTTT. It yields the protein CASSGGQSNEKLFF. The gene calls are TRBV9 and TRBJ1-4; 7 nucleotides agree with TRBD1. V gave up 3 bases and J gave up 4 bases; unmatched junction bases: 3. Germline V gene data show CDR1 as SGDLS and CDR2 as YYNGEE. The CDR3 sequence is 14 residues long.